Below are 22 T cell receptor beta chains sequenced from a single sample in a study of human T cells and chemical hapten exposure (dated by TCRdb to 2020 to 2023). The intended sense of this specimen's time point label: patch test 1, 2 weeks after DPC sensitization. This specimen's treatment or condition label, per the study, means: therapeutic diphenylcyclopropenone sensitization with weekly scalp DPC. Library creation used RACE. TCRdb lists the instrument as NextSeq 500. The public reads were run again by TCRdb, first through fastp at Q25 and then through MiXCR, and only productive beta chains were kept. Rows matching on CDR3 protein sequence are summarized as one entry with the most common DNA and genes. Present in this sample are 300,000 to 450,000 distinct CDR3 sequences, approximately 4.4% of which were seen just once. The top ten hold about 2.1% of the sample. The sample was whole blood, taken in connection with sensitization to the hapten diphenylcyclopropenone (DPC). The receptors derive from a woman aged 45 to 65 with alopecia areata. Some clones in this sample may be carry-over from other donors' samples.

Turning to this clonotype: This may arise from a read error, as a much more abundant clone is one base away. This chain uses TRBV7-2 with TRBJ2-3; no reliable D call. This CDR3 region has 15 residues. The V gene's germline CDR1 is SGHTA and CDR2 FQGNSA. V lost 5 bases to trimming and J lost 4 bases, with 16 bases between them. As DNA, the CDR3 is TGTGCCAGCAGCCTCCCGGCCGCTGCGCCAGATACGCAGTATTTT. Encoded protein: CASSLPAAAPDTQYF.

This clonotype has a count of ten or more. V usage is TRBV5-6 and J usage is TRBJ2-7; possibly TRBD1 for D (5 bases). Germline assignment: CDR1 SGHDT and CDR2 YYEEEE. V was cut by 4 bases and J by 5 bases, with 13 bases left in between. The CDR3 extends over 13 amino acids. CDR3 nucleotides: TGTGCCAGCAGCCCGGACACTCTCAACGAGCAGTACTTC. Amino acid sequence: CASSPDTLNEQYF.

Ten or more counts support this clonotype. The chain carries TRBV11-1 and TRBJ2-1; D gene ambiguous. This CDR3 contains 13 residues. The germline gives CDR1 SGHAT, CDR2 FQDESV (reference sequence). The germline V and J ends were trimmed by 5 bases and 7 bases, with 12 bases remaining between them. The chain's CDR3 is CASSPGYRNEQFF. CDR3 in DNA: TGTGCCAGCAGCCCCGGTTACCGAAATGAGCAGTTCTTC.

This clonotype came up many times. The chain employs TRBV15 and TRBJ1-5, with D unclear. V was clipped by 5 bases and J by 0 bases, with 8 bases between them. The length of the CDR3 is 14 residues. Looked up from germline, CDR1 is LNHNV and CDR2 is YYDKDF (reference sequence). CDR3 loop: CATSPHYSNQPQHF. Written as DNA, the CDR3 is TGTGCCACCAGCCCCCATTATAGCAATCAGCCCCAGCATTTT. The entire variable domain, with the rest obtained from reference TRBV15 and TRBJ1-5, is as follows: DAMVIQNPRYQVTQFGKPVTLSCSQTLNHNVMYWYQQKSSQAPKLLFHYYDKDFNNEADTPDNFQSRRPNTSFCFLDIRSPGLGDTAMYLCATSPHYSNQPQHFGDGTRLSIL.

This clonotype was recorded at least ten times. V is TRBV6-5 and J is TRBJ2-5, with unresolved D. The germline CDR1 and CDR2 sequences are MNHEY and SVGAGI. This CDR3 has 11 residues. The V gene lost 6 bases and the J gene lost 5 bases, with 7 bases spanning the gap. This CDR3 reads CASRTPETQYF. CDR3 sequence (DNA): TGTGCCAGCAGAACCCCGGAGACCCAGTACTTC.

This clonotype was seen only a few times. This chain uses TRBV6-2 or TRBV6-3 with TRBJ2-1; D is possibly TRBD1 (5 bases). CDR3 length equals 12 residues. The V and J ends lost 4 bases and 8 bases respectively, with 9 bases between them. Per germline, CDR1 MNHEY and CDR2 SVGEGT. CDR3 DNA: TGTGCCAGCAGTTTTGGGGCGGATGAGCAGTTCTTC. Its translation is CASSFGADEQFF.

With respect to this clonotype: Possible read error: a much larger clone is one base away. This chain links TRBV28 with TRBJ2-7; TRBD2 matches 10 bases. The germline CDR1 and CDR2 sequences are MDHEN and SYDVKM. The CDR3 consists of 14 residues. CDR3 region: CASSYLAGAAEQNF. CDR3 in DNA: TGTGCCAGCAGTTACCTAGCGGGAGCCGCCGAGCAGAACTTC.

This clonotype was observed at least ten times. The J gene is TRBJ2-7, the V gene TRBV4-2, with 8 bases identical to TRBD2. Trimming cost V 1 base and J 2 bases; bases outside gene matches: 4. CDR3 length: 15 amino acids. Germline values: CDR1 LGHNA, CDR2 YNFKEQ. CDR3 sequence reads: CASSQGLAGAYEQYF. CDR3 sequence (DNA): TGTGCCAGCAGCCAAGGTCTAGCGGGTGCCTACGAGCAGTACTTC.

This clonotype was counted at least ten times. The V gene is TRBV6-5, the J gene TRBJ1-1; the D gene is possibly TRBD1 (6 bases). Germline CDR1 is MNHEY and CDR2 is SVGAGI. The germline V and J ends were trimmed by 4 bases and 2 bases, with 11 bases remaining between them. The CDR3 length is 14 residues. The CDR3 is CASSSDRKNTEAFF. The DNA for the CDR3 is TGTGCCAGCAGTTCTGACAGGAAAAACACTGAAGCTTTCTTT.

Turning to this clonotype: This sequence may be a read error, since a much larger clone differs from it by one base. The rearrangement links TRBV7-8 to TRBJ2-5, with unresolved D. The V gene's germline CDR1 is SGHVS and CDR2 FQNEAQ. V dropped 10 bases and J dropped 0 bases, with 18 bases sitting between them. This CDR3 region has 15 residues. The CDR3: CANSLTPPHQETQYF. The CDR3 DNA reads TGTGCCAACAGTCTGACGCCTCCGCACCAAGAGACCCAGTACTTC.

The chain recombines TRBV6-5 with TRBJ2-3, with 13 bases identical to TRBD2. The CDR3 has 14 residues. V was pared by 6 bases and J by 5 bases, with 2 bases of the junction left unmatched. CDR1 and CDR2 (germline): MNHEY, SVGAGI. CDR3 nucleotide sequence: TGTGCCAGCAGGCGGACTAGCGGGGGAGATACGCAGTATTTT. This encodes CASRRTSGGDTQYF.

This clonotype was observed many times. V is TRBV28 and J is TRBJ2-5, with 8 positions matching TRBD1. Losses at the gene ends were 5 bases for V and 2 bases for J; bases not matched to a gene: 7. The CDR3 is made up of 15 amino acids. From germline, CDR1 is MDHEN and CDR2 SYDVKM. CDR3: CASSTGDRTQETQYF. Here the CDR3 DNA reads TGTGCCAGCAGTACTGGGGACAGGACACAAGAGACCCAGTACTTC.

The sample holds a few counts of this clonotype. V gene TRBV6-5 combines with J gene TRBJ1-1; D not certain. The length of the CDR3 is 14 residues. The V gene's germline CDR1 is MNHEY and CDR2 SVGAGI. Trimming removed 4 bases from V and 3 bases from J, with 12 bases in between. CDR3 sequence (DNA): TGTGCCAGCAGTTCCGGTCCTGGGGACACTGAAGCTTTCTTT. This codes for CASSSGPGDTEAFF.

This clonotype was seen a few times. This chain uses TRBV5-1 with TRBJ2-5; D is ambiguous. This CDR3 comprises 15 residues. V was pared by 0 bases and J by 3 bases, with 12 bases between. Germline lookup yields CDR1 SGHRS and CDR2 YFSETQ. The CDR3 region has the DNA TGCGCCAGCAGCTTGGTACCGGGTAGGAAAGAGACCCAGTACTTC. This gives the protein CASSLVPGRKETQYF. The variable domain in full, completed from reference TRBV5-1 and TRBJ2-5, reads KAGVTQTPRYLIKTRGQQVTLSCSPISGHRSVSWYQQTPGQGLQFLFEYFSETQRNKGNFPGRFSGRQFSNSRSEMNVSTLELGDSALYLCASSLVPGRKETQYFGPGTRLLVL.

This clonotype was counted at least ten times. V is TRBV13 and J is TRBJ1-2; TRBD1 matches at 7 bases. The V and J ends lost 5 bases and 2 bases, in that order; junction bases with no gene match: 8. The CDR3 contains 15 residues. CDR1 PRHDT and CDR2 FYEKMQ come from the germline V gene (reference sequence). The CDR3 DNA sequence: TGTGCCAGCAGCGGAAACCGGGACAGAAACTATGGCTACACCTTC. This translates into CASSGNRDRNYGYTF.

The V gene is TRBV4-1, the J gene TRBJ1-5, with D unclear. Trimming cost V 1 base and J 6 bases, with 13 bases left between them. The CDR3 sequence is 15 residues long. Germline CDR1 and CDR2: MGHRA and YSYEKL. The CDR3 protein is CASSQGQWGSQPQHF. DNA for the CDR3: TGCGCCAGCAGCCAAGGTCAGTGGGGTAGTCAGCCCCAGCATTTT.

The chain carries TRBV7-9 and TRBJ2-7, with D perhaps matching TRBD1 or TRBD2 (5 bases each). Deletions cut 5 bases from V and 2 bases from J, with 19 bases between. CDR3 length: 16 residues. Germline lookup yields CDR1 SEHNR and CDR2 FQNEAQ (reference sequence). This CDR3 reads CASSSSGPRPTYEQYF. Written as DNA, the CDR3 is TGTGCCAGCAGCAGCTCGGGGCCCAGGCCTACCTACGAGCAGTACTTC.

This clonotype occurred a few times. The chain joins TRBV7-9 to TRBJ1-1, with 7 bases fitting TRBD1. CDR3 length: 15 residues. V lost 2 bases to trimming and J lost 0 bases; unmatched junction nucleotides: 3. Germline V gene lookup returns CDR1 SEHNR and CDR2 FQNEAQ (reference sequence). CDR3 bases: TGTGCCAGCAGCTTACAGGGGGGTTTGAACACTGAAGCTTTCTTT. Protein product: CASSLQGGLNTEAFF.

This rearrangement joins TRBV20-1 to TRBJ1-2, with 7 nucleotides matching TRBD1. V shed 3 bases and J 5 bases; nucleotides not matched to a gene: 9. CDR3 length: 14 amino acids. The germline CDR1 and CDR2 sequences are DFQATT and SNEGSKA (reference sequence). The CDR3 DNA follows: TGCAGTGCTAGTGTGAGACAGGGCGCTTATGGCTACACCTTC. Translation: CSASVRQGAYGYTF.

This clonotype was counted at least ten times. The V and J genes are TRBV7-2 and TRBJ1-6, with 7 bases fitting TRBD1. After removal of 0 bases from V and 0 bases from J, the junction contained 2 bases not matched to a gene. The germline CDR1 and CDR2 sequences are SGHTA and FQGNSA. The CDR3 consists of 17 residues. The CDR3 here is CASSLAQGGSYNSPLHF. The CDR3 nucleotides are TGTGCCAGCAGCTTAGCGCAGGGGGGCTCCTATAATTCACCCCTCCACTTT.

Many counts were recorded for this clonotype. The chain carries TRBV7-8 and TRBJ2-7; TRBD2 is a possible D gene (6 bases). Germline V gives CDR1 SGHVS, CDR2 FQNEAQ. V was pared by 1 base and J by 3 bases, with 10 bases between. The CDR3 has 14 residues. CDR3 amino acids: CASSLEAGSYEQYF. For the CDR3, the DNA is TGTGCCAGCAGCTTAGAGGCGGGGAGCTACGAGCAGTACTTC.

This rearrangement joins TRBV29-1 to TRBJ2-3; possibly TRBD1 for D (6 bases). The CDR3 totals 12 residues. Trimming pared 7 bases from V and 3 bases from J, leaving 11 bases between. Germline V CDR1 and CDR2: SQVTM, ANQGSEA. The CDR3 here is CSAGRGTDTQYF. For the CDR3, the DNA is TGCAGCGCGGGAAGGGGGACAGATACGCAGTATTTT.